One and the same sample provided the 32 T cell receptor beta chains below, sequenced in a study of shared clonotypes between healthy human individuals. Here immunoSEQ multiplex PCR was the method, and the copy in TCRdb shows in-frame clones only, minus some. The data contain a few million clones, 80% to 95% of them singletons. The sequenced sample consisted of naive CD4+ T cells from PBMCs. As for subset: CD45RA+ positively selected. Receptors were obtained from a man aged 18 to 29 in good health. Some clones in this sample may be carry-over from other donors' samples.

The chain carries TRBV5-5 and TRBJ1-2, with 10 positions matching TRBD1. V was clipped by 1 base and J by 5 bases; unmatched bases: 2. Germline V gene data show CDR1 as SGHKS and CDR2 as YYEKEE (reference sequence). CDR3 length: 14 amino acids. CDR3 nucleotides: TGTGCCAGCAGCTTGCCGGGACAGGGGTATGGCTACACCTTC. Translating it yields CASSLPGQGYGYTF.

The rearrangement joins TRBV27 to TRBJ2-4; 7 bases are a match to TRBD1. This CDR3 is built from 16 residues. J was trimmed by 0 bases and V by 1 base; bases with no gene match: 3. The germline CDR1 and CDR2 sequences are MNHEY and SMNVEV (reference sequence). The CDR3 DNA reads as TGTGCCAGCAGTTTATTTTACAGGGGAGCCAAAAACATTCAGTACTTC. Protein: CASSLFYRGAKNIQYF.

The chain has TRBV7-6 and TRBJ2-7, with 7 bases matching TRBD2. Losses at the gene ends were 5 bases for V and 0 bases for J; bases not matched to a gene: 10. Germline V gene sequence: CDR1 SGHVS, CDR2 FNYEAQ. The CDR3 sequence is 16 residues long. The chain's CDR3 is CASSNGARTSSYEQYF. Here the CDR3 DNA reads TGTGCCAGCAGCAACGGAGCTCGGACTAGCTCCTACGAGCAGTACTTC.

This chain uses TRBV4-2 with TRBJ2-7, with TRBD1 as a possible D gene (5 bases). The V gene's germline CDR1 is LGHNA and CDR2 YNFKEQ. Trimming stripped 1 base from V and 4 bases from J, with 17 bases between. CDR3 length: 16 residues. CDR3 residues: CASSQVDAQVGYEQYF. In DNA, the CDR3 is TGTGCCAGCAGCCAAGTAGATGCACAGGTGGGTTACGAGCAGTACTTC.

Note on this clone: The sample contains more than one DNA sequence encoding this CDR3. The rearrangement uses TRBV5-1 and TRBJ2-3; TRBD1 matches 8 bases. The CDR3 consists of 13 residues. Germline V gives CDR1 SGHRS, CDR2 YFSETQ. V was pared by 4 bases and J by 5 bases, with 3 bases of the junction left unmatched. The CDR3 region is CASSGQGGDTQYF. The CDR3 coding sequence is TGCGCCAGCAGCGGACAGGGTGGAGATACGCAGTATTTT.

The chain combines TRBV29-1 with TRBJ2-3; 7 nucleotides match TRBD2. Germline V gene sequence: CDR1 SQVTM, CDR2 ANQGSEA. V dropped 6 bases and J dropped 1; count of bases not matched to a gene: 7. This CDR3 region has 14 residues. CDR3 DNA sequence: TGCAGCGTCCGGGGGGACCTAGGCACAGATACGCAGTATTTT. This codes for CSVRGDLGTDTQYF.

The chain joins TRBV5-1 to TRBJ1-1, with D maybe TRBD1 (6 bases). There are 16 residues in the CDR3. Trimming stripped 2 bases from V and 1 base from J, with 15 bases between. CDR1 is SGHRS, CDR2 YFSETQ, per germline. The CDR3 loop reads CASSFLQGSPNTEAFF. CDR3 DNA sequence: TGCGCCAGCAGCTTCCTACAGGGCAGCCCGAACACTGAAGCTTTCTTT.

CDR3 region: CSVLQREGDGELFF. CDR3 sequence (DNA): TGCAGCGTTCTCCAGCGGGAGGGTGACGGGGAGCTGTTTTTT. The V gene is TRBV29-1, the J gene TRBJ2-2, with 10 nucleotides matching TRBD2. CDR1 and CDR2 from the germline V gene are SQVTM and ANQGSEA. With 5 bases clipped from V and 7 bases from J, the junction kept 7 bases outside the gene matches. CDR3 length: 14 amino acids.

The V call is TRBV7-2, the J call TRBJ2-7, with a possible D match to TRBD2 (6 bases). CDR3 length: 13 amino acids. V lost 1 base and J lost 6, with 10 bases in between. Germline values: CDR1 SGHTA, CDR2 FQGNSA. CDR3 residues: CASSLGLGLEQYF. CDR3 in DNA: TGTGCCAGCAGCTTAGGCCTGGGACTCGAGCAGTACTTC. Filled out from reference TRBV7-2 and TRBJ2-7, the complete variable domain reads GAGVSQSPSNKVTEKGKDVELRCDPISGHTALYWYRQSLGQGLEFLIYFQGNSAPDKSGLPSDRFSAERTGGSVSTLTIQRTQQEDSAVYLCASSLGLGLEQYFGPGTRLTVT.

V gene TRBV28 combines with J gene TRBJ2-6; D unresolved. Per germline, CDR1 MDHEN and CDR2 SYDVKM. The V end lost 5 bases, the J end lost 4 bases, and 6 bases lay between the germline ends. CDR3 length: 13 residues. CDR3 bases: TGTGCCAGCAGTCCTCTGGGGGCCAACGTCCTGACTTTC. This translates into CASSPLGANVLTF.

The chain carries TRBV5-8 and TRBJ1-2; weak D call: TRBD1 (5 bases). The germline V and J ends were trimmed by 0 bases and 2 bases, with 11 bases remaining between them. CDR3 length: 15 residues. Germline CDR1 and CDR2: SGHTS and YDEGEE. The CDR3 nucleotides read TGTGCCAGCAGCTTGGCCGGGGGAGGGAACTATGGCTACACCTTC. This translates into CASSLAGGGNYGYTF.

This sequence joins TRBV7-2 and TRBJ1-1; perhaps TRBD1 as D (6 bases). The CDR3 runs 14 residues. Germline loops: CDR1 SGHTA, CDR2 FQGNSA. Trimming removed 6 bases from V and 0 bases from J, with 11 bases in between. The CDR3: CASRNRAMNTEAFF. The CDR3 nucleotides are TGTGCCAGCAGAAACAGGGCGATGAACACTGAAGCTTTCTTT.

Comments on this clone: This sample includes further DNA sequences coding for the same CDR3. The gene calls are TRBV28 and TRBJ1-4, with D unclear. In germline, CDR1 is MDHEN, CDR2 SYDVKM. This CDR3 contains 15 residues. The V end was cut by 5 bases, the J end by 5 bases, with 15 bases between. In DNA, the CDR3 is TGTGCCAGCAGTGTTAGCAGCCACGTAAATGAAAAACTGTTTTTT. Amino acid sequence: CASSVSSHVNEKLFF.

The gene calls are TRBV25-1 and TRBJ1-2; TRBD1 agrees at 7 bases. V shed 0 bases and J 7 bases; nucleotides not matched to a gene: 5. Per the germline V gene, CDR1 is MGHDK and CDR2 is SYGVNS. The CDR3 contains 14 residues. The CDR3 coding sequence is TGTGCCAGCAGTGAATACGGGCAGGGGGGTGGCTACACCTTC. This encodes CASSEYGQGGGYTF.

This clone was picked up a small number of times. The same CDR3 arises from other DNA sequences in this sample as well. The chain links TRBV18 to TRBJ2-7; 9 positions agree with TRBD1. V gave up 0 bases and J gave up 0 bases; unmatched junction bases: 0. CDR1 KGHSH and CDR2 LQKENI come from the germline V gene. The CDR3 runs to 15 residues. CDR3 region: CASSPPTGGSYEQYF. The CDR3 DNA reads as TGTGCCAGCTCACCACCGACAGGGGGCTCCTACGAGCAGTACTTC.

This clone was seen once. This chain links TRBV7-9 with TRBJ2-3; either TRBD1 or TRBD2 may supply D (5 bases each). Deletions cut 4 bases from V and 2 bases from J, with 19 bases between. CDR1 is SEHNR and CDR2 is FQNEAQ in the germline V gene (reference sequence). The CDR3 is 17 amino acids. The CDR3 spells CASSSSAGTAYTDTQYF. As DNA, the CDR3 is TGTGCCAGCAGCTCCAGCGCCGGGACGGCGTACACAGATACGCAGTATTTT.

The chain combines TRBV14 with TRBJ2-2; no reliable D call. There are 13 residues in the CDR3. Germline CDR1 reads SGHDN; CDR2 reads FVKESK. V dropped 5 bases and J dropped 8 bases, with 12 bases sitting between them. The CDR3 protein is CASSSLVVGELFF. Written as DNA, the CDR3 is TGTGCCAGCAGCTCGTTAGTTGTGGGGGAGCTGTTTTTT.

This chain uses TRBV5-8 with TRBJ1-5; tentative D call: TRBD1 (5 bases). The CDR3 has 15 amino acids. The ends were cut back, 2 bases at V and 1 base at J, with 10 bases in the middle. The germline gives CDR1 SGHTS, CDR2 YDEGEE. CDR3 residues: CASSFRGISNQPQHF. The CDR3 nucleotides read TGTGCCAGCAGCTTCCGGGGGATAAGCAATCAGCCCCAGCATTTT.

The chain combines TRBV6-5 with TRBJ2-1; 13 bases align to TRBD2. V dropped 6 bases and J dropped 7; count of bases not matched to a gene: 6. Germline CDR1 and CDR2: MNHEY and SVGAGI. The CDR3 spans 15 residues. The CDR3 loop reads CASRKPTSGRNEQFF. Here the CDR3 DNA reads TGTGCCAGCAGAAAACCGACTAGCGGGAGGAATGAGCAGTTCTTC.

The CDR3 coding sequence is TGTGCCAGCAGCTTATTCCCAGCGGCCCCCTACAATGAGCAGTTCTTC. Translated: CASSLFPAAPYNEQFF. The chain links TRBV7-2 to TRBJ2-1; weak D call: TRBD2 (5 bases). CDR1 is SGHTA, CDR2 FQGNSA, per germline. The CDR3 has 16 residues. V lost 2 bases, J lost 2 bases, and 13 bases lay in between.

This clone was recorded once. This chain joins TRBV7-8 and TRBJ1-2; D uncertain. Looked up from germline, CDR1 is SGHVS and CDR2 is FQNEAQ. There are 15 residues in the CDR3. Trimming pared 4 bases from V and 0 bases from J, leaving 12 bases between. DNA for the CDR3: TGTGCCAGCAGCTCGACGGTTCTAGCTAACTATGGCTACACCTTC. This gives the protein CASSSTVLANYGYTF.

V gene TRBV28 combines with J gene TRBJ2-7; D possibly corresponds to TRBD1 (6 bases). The CDR3 sequence is 15 residues long. CDR1 and CDR2 from the germline V gene are MDHEN and SYDVKM. V gave up 6 bases and J gave up 0 bases, with 15 bases separating them. The CDR3 DNA is TGTGCCAGCAGCCAACGGGACACGGGCTCCTACGAGCAGTACTTC. Translation: CASSQRDTGSYEQYF.

This clone has just one count. V usage is TRBV5-5 and J usage is TRBJ1-1; a weak D match, TRBD1 (6 bases). The germline V and J ends were trimmed by 5 bases and 4 bases, with 15 bases remaining between them. The CDR3 consists of 14 residues. Germline V gene sequence: CDR1 SGHKS, CDR2 YYEKEE (reference sequence). The CDR3 here is CASRWTGTITEAFF. The CDR3 region has the DNA TGTGCCAGCAGATGGACCGGGACAATCACTGAAGCTTTCTTT. Complete variable domain (other parts from reference TRBV5-5 and TRBJ1-1): DAGVTQSPTHLIKTRGQQVTLRCSPISGHKSVSWYQQVLGQGPQFIFQYYEKEERGRGNFPDRFSARQFPNYSSELNVNALLLGDSALYLCASRWTGTITEAFFGQGTRLTVV.

On this clone itself: Other DNA sequences in this specimen translate into the identical CDR3. The chain employs TRBV30 and TRBJ2-5; D unresolved. The CDR3 has 11 residues. The V and J ends lost 1 base and 3 bases respectively, with 3 bases between them. Per germline, CDR1 GTSNPN and CDR2 SVGIG (reference sequence). The CDR3 reads CAWSAEETQYF. CDR3 sequence (DNA): TGTGCCTGGAGTGCAGAAGAGACCCAGTACTTC.

The rearrangement uses TRBV19 and TRBJ1-1; possible D gene TRBD1, 6 bases. Between the trimmed V and J ends, which lost 6 bases and 2 bases, there was a span of 13 bases. The germline CDR1 and CDR2 sequences are LNHDA and SQIVND (reference sequence). CDR3 length: 14 amino acids. The CDR3 region is CASRRSGVNTEAFF. Written as DNA, the CDR3 is TGTGCCAGTAGACGGTCAGGGGTTAACACTGAAGCTTTCTTT.

The V and J genes are TRBV6-5 and TRBJ2-1; 8 positions match TRBD2. The CDR3 has 14 amino acids. Germline values: CDR1 MNHEY, CDR2 SVGAGI. V shed 4 bases and J 2 bases; nucleotides not matched to a gene: 1. CDR3 protein: CASSSGRAYNEQFF. CDR3 in DNA: TGTGCCAGCAGTTCCGGGAGGGCCTACAATGAGCAGTTCTTC.

The rearrangement uses TRBV10-3 and TRBJ1-5, with D maybe TRBD1 (5 bases). The CDR3 runs to 15 residues. Trimming left V 0 bases short and J 5 bases short, with 11 bases between. Germline V CDR1 and CDR2: ENHRY, SYGVKD. The CDR3 bases are TGTGCCATCAGTGAGTCGAGGGTCAGGGATCAGCCCCAGCATTTT. Residues: CAISESRVRDQPQHF.

The chain has TRBV28 and TRBJ1-1; a possible D gene is TRBD1 (6 bases). Germline CDR1 MDHEN, CDR2 SYDVKM. The CDR3 runs 15 residues. Trimming shortened V by 8 bases and J by 8 bases, and 24 bases separated the two germline ends. Written as DNA, the CDR3 is TGTGCCAGCGTTTGGTATGGTAGGGGGGCCTCCGAAGCTTTCTTT. The encoded protein is CASVWYGRGASEAFF. Combining the CDR3 with reference TRBV28 and TRBJ1-1 gives the whole variable domain DVKVTQSSRYLVKRTGEKVFLECVQDMDHENMFWYRQDPGLGLRLIYFSYDVKMKEKGDIPEGYSVSREKKERFSLILESASTNQTSMYLCASVWYGRGASEAFFGQGTRLTVV.

The chain has TRBV7-8 and TRBJ1-1; a possible D gene is TRBD1 (6 bases). This CDR3 spans 15 amino acids. Deletions cut 1 base from V and 0 bases from J, with 9 bases between. The germline V gene has CDR1 SGHVS and CDR2 FQNEAQ. The CDR3 coding sequence is TGTGCCAGCAGCTTAGAGGGGACACTGAACACTGAAGCTTTCTTT. It encodes CASSLEGTLNTEAFF.

The gene calls are TRBV9 and TRBJ1-2, with D uncertain. CDR3 size: 13 residues. Trimming left V 0 bases short and J 7 bases short, with 10 bases between. Germline lookup yields CDR1 SGDLS and CDR2 YYNGEE. The CDR3 sequence is CASSVVPQSGYTF. DNA of the CDR3: TGTGCCAGCAGCGTAGTCCCGCAGAGTGGCTACACCTTC.

V and J are TRBV4-2 and TRBJ2-1; the D is unclear. This CDR3 spans 15 amino acids. Trimming removed 0 bases at V and 2 bases at J, with 8 bases between. Germline-derived CDR1 and CDR2 are LGHNA and YNFKEQ. The CDR3 DNA sequence: TGTGCCAGCAGCCAAGAGGGCCTCGCCTACAATGAGCAGTTCTTC. Translating gives CASSQEGLAYNEQFF.

The sample holds one count of this clone. The identical CDR3 is also encoded by other nucleotide sequences in the sample. The rearrangement uses TRBV2 and TRBJ2-5; 12 bases are shared with TRBD2. Germline V lookup: CDR1 SNHLY, CDR2 FYNNEI. This CDR3 region has 16 residues. V lost 3 bases, J lost 2 bases, and 4 bases stayed unmatched. The CDR3 reads CASSEGLAGGQETQYF. As DNA, the CDR3 is TGTGCCAGCAGTGAGGGTCTAGCGGGAGGGCAAGAGACCCAGTACTTC.